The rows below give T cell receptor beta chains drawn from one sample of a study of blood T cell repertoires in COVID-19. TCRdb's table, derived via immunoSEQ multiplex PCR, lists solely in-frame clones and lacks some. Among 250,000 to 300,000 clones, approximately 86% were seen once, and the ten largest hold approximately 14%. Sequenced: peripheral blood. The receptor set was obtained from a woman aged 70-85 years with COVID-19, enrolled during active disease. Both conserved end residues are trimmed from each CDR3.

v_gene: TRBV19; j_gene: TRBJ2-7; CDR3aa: ASSRGGALYEQY
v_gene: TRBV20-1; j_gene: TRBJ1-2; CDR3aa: SARVAGSHT
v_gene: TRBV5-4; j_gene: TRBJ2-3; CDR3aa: ASSLEGAATQY
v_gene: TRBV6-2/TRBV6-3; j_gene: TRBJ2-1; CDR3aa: ASSLAGGYNEQF
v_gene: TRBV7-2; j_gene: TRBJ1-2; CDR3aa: ASSLKWAGGDGYT
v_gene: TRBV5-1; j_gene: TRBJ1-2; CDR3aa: ASSLLDSPLYGYT
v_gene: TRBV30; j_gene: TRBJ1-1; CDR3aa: AWTSGQGTEAF
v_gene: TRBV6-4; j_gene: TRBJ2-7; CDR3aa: ASSGSSYEQY
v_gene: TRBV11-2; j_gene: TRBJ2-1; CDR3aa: ASSLQGYSGIHEQF
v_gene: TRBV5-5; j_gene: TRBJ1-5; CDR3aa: ASSLDLKGVLPLNQPQH
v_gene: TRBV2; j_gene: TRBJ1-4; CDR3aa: ASTRTGRNEKLF
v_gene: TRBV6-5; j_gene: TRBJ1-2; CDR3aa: ASTLTTGGDYGYT
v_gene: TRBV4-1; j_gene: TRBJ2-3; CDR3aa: ASSQDRRGGTDTQY
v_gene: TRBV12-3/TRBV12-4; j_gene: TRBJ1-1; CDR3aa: ASSFWQGNEAF
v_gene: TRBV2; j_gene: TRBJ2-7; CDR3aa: ASSEDSFYEQY
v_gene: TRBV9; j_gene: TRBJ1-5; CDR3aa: ASSVGVDDRVDQPQH
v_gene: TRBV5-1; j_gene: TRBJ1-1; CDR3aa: ASSLDGSAGTEAF
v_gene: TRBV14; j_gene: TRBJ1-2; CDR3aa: ASSQDSRVGYGYT